This T cell receptor beta chain derives from a study of chemoradiotherapy in HPV16-positive cancers. Overall study: Two HPV16-positive patients' cells yielded candidate HPV-specific clones and common motifs. Whole-study findings and limits: HPV-responsive T-cell expansion during chemoradiotherapy was linked to improved recurrence-free survival in HPV16-positive patients. Candidate HPV-specific clones and E7-related TCR motifs grew in tumor during treatment.

V lost 4 bases and J lost 4; bases outside the gene matches: 3. The length of the CDR3 is 14 residues. Germline values: CDR1 ENHRY, CDR2 SYGVKD. Using immunoSEQ multiplex PCR, the repertoire was profiled, and TCRdb retains in-frame clones only, with some absent. The data show tens of thousands of clones, over 85% seen once. Repertoires were sampled repeatedly during chemoradiotherapy. Notes on this clone: The target antigen is unknown.

The V gene is TRBV10-3, the J gene TRBJ1-5; 8 nucleotides line up with TRBD1. This receptor was taken from a human donor with HPV-associated anogenital cancer. The sequenced sample was blood, obtained from a patient who underwent chemoradiotherapy. The CDR3 sequence: CAISGQGSNQPQHF. The CDR3 DNA reads as TGTGCCATCAGTGGACAGGGGAGTAATCAGCCCCAGCATTTT.